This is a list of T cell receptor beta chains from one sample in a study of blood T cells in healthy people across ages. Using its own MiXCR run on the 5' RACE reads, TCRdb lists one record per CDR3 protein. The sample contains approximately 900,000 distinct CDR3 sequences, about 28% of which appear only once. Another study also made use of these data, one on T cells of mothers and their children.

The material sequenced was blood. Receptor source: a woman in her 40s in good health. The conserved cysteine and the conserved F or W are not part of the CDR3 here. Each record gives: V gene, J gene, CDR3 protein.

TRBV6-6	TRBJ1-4	ASIPKGVGEKLF
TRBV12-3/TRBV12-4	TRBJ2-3	ASSFGLNTDTQY
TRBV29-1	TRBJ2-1	SASTGFHEQF
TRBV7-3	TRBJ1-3	ASSVRDRTLLISGNTIY
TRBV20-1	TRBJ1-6	SARLGSDSPLH
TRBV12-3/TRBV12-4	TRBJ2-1	ASKAGGARYNEQF
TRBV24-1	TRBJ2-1	ATSDSGASEGYEQF
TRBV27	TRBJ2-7	ASRRAGLTYNEQY
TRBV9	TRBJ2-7	ASGQGLAGEQY
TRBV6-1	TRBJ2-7	ASSEAAGAAYEQY
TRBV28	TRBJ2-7	ASSLFLSSYEQY
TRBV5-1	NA	ASSRGPGITGHNEQF
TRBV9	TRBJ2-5	ASSGGTGRGQETQY
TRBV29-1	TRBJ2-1	SVVRVNERF
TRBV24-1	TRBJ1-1	ATSDLMETEAF
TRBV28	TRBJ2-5	ASSSARDSDLQETQY
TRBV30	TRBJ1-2	AWGYYGYT
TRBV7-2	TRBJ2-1	AGRPSSYNEQF
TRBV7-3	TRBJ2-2	ASSSVAGGLGTGELF
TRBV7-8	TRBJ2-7	ASIAAASYEQY
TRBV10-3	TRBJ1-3	AISDRGNSGNTIY
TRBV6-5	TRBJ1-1	ASSYSPGQGMNTEAF
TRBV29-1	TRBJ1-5	SVGNRGSNQPQH
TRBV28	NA	ASSFMVKVRDEQY
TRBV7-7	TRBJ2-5	ASSSVLQETQY
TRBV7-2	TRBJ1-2	ASSLEPGAHYGYT
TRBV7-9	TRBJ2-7	ASSPFGTQTYEQY
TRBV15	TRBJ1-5	ATSRSGNSDQPQH
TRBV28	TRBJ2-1	ASKSRGRAYNEQF
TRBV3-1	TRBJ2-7	ASSLKGTAGYEQY
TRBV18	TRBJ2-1	ASSPRRGGRSEQF
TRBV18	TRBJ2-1	ASSPRNRGEQF
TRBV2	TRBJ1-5	ASSENYQPQH
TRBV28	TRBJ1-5	ASSFSQGGNQPQH
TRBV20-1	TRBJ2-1	SATGGSSYNEQF
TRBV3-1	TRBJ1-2	ASSPSSGGYGYT
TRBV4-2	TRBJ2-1	ANSQDKTYSSYNEQF
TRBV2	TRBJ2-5	ASSWGPVQETQY
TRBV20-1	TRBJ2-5	SASISGGVPETQY
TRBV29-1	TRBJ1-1	SVEGQGGGEAF
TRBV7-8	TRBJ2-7	ASSPQGIGAYEQY
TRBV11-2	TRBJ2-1	ASSYRGGLIDEQF
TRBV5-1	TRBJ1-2	ASSVRDRANGYT
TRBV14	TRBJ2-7	ASSQDSAEGAYEQY
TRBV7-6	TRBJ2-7	ASNLGGIAPPCSYEQY
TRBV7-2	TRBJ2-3	ASSARLAGSYTDTQY
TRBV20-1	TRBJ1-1	SAKNPGVGMNTEAF
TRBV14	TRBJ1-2	ASSQEWTGRYGYT
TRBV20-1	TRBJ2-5	SARSAFPDNQETQY
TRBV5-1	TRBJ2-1	ASSGQGSSYNEQF